This T cell receptor (beta chain) is from a study of blood T cell repertoires in COVID-19. The overall study: T cells, B-cell-depleted T cells, or PBMCs provided the cDNA or gDNA that served as material.

In the original workflow: Amplification with reference gene primers provided the estimates of nucleated cell counts. TCRdb's copy holds only in-frame clones and misses some; the assay was immunoSEQ multiplex PCR. That table supplies the V and J calls and clone size; D and trimming were determined from the DNA. The sample comprises fewer than 400,000 clones, over 85% of which are singletons, and about 1.7% rests with the top ten. Per germline, CDR1 SQVTM and CDR2 ANQGSEA. J lost 3 bases, V lost 4 bases, and 0 bases had no gene match. CDR3 length: 13 residues. The genes are TRBV29-1 and TRBJ2-2, with TRBD2 matching over 9 bases. This clonotype was sampled from a woman aged 25-40 years who had recovered from COVID-19. The sequenced material came from PBMCs or T cells enriched from blood (not recorded which). CDR3 residues: CSVGLADTGELFF. The CDR3 DNA is TGCAGCGTTGGACTAGCGGACACCGGGGAGCTGTTTTTT.